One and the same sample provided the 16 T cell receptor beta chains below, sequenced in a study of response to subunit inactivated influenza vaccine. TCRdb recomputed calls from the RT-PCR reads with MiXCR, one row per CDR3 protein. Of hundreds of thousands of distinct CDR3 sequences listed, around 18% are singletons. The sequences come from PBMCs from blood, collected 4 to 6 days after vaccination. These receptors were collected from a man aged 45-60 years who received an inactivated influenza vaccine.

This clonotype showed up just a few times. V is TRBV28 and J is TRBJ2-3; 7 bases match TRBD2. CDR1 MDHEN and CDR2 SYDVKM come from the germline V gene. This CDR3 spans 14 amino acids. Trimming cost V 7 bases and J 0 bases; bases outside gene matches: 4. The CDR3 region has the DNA TGTGCCAGCACCAAGACTAGCAGCACAGATACGCAGTATTTT. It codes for CASTKTSSTDTQYF.

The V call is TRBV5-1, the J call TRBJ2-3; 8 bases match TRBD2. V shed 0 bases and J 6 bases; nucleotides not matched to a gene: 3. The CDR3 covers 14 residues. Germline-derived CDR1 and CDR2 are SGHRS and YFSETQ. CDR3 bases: TGCGCCAGCAGCTTGGCATCTAGCGGGGATACGCAGTATTTT. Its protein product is CASSLASSGDTQYF.

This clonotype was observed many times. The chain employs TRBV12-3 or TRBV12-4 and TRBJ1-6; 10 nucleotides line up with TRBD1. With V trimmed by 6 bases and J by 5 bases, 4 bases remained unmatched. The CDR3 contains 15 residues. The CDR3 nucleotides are TGTGCCAGCAGGATGACAGGGGGCCATAATTCACCCCTCCACTTT. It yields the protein CASRMTGGHNSPLHF.

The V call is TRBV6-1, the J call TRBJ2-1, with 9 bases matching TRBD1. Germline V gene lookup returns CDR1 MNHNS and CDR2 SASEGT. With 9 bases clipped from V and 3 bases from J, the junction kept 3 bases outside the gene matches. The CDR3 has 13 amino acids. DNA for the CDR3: TGTGCCAGTACGGGACAGGGCTACAATGAGCAGTTCTTC. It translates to CASTGQGYNEQFF.

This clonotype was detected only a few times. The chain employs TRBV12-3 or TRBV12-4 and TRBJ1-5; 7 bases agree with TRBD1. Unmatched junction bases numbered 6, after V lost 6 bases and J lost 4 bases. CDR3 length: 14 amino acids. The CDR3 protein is CASRSGTENQPQHF. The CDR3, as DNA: TGTGCCAGCAGATCCGGGACAGAGAATCAGCCCCAGCATTTT.

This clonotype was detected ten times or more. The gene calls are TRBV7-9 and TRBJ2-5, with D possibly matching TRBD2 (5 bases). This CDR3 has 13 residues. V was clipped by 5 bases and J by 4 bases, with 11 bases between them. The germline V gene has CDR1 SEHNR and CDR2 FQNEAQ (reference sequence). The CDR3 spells CASSTGSGETQYF. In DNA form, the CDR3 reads TGTGCCAGCAGCACGGGGTCGGGAGAGACCCAGTACTTC.

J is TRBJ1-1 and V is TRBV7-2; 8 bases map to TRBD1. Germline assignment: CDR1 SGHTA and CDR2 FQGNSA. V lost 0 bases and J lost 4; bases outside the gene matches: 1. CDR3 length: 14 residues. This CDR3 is CASSLATGATEAFF. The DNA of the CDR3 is TGTGCCAGCAGCTTAGCGACAGGGGCCACTGAAGCTTTCTTT.

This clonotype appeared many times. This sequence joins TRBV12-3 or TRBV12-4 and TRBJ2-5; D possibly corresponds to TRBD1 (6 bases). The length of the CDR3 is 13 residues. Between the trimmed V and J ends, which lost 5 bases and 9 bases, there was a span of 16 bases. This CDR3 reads CASSGDTRSAQYF. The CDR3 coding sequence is TGTGCCAGCAGTGGGGACACCCGCTCGGCCCAGTACTTC.

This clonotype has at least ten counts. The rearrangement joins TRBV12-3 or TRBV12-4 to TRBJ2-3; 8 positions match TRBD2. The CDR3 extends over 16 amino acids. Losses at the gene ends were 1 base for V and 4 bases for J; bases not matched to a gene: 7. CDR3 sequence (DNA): TGTGCCAGCAGTTTAGGGTCTGCGGGGGGCCCAGATACGCAGTATTTT. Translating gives CASSLGSAGGPDTQYF.

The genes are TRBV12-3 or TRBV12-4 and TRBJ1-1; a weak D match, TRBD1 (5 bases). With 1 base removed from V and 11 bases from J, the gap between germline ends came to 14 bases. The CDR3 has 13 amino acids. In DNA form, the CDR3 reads TGTGCCAGCAGTTTAGGGGGCGGCAGCCCGGCTTTCTTT. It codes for CASSLGGGSPAFF.

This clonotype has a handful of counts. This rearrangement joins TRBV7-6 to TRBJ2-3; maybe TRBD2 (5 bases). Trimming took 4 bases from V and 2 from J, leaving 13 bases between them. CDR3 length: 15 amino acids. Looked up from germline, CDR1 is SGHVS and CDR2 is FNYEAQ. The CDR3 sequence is CASSSQDLDTDTQYF. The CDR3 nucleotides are TGTGCCAGCAGCTCTCAGGACTTGGACACAGATACGCAGTATTTT.

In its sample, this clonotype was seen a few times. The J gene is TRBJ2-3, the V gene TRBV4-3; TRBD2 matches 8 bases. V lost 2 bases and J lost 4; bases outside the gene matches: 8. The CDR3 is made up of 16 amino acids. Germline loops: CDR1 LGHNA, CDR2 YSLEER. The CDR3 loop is CASSQSGSANPDTQYF. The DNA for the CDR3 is TGCGCCAGCAGCCAAAGCGGGAGTGCAAATCCAGATACGCAGTATTTT.

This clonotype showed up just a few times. The CDR3 loop reads CRALDLTLGEQYF. As DNA, the CDR3 is TGCAGGGCCCTGGACCTTACTTTAGGCGAGCAGTACTTC. The chain employs TRBV20-1 and TRBJ2-7, with D unresolved. CDR1 and CDR2 from the germline V gene are DFQATT and SNEGSKA (reference sequence). CDR3 length: 13 amino acids.

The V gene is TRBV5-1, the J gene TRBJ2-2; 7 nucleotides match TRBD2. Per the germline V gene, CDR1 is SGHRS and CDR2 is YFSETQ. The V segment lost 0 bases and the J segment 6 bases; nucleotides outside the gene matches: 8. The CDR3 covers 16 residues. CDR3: CASSLDLGGGSGELFF. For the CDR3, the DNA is TGCGCCAGCAGCTTGGATCTGGGCGGGGGATCCGGGGAGCTGTTTTTT.

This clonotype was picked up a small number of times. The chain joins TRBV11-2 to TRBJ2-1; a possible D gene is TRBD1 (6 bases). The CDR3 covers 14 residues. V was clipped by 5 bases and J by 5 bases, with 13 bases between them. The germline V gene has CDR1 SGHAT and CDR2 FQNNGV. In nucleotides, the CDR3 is TGTGCCAGCAGCCGCGCCGGGACAAACAATGAGCAGTTCTTC. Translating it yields CASSRAGTNNEQFF.

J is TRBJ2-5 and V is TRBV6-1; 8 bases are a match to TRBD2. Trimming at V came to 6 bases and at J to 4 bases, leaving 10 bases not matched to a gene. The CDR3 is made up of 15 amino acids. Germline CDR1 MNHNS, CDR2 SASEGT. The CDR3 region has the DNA TGTGCCAGCAGGTCCTTAAGCGGGAGTGGAGAGACCCAGTACTTC. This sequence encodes CASRSLSGSGETQYF.